This is a list of T cell receptor beta chains from one sample in a study of brain T cells in children with intractable seizures. TCRdb's table, derived via immunoSEQ multiplex PCR, lists solely in-frame clones and lacks some. The data contain hundreds of thousands of clones, approximately 93% of them singletons. This sample comprised peripheral blood, obtained approximately 5 months after surgery. These TCRs come from a boy younger than two with tuberous sclerosis and intractable seizures. Both conserved end residues are part of each CDR3. The D gene is left open where the match is weak. The size entry is marked missing in some rows and otherwise reads once, few, many or a size class.

TRBJ1-1 | TRBV30 | - | - | CAWRLGVVGTEAFF | TGTGCCTGGAGGCTGGGGGTGGTGGGTACTGAAGCTTTCTTT
TRBJ2-3 | TRBV5-1 | - | - | CASSLLDFQDTQYF | TGCGCCAGCAGCTTGTTGGACTTTCAAGATACGCAGTATTTT
TRBJ1-6 | TRBV4-2 | - | - | CASSQDKRTYRVPLHF | TGTGCCAGCAGCCAAGATAAAAGAACGTATAGAGTCCCCCTCCACTTT
TRBJ2-3 | TRBV5-1 | - | - | CASSLGASSTDTQYF | TGCGCCAGCAGCTTGGGGGCTAGCAGCACAGATACGCAGTATTTT
TRBJ2-1 | TRBV19 | once | - | CASSSRGYNEQFF | TGTGCCAGTAGTAGTCGGGGTTACAATGAGCAGTTCTTC
TRBJ2-5 | TRBV2 | - | TRBD1 | CASKVDRLLIGETQYF | TGTGCCAGCAAAGTGGACAGGCTGTTAATAGGGGAGACCCAGTACTTC
TRBJ2-3 | TRBV5-1 | - | TRBD2 | CASSLVAGGPSGDTQYF | TGCGCCAGCAGCTTGGTAGCGGGAGGGCCCTCGGGAGATACGCAGTATTTT
TRBJ2-3 | TRBV7-9 | - | - | CASRLTTDTQYF | TGTGCCAGCAGGCTGACGACAGATACGCAGTATTTT
TRBJ2-2 | TRBV7-9 | - | - | CASSLALTERREELFF | TGTGCCAGCAGCTTAGCGCTGACCGAGAGGAGAGAGGAGCTGTTTTTT
TRBJ2-2 | TRBV10-3 | - | - | CAISGGGTGELFF | TGTGCCATCAGTGGAGGGGGTACCGGGGAGCTGTTTTTT
TRBJ2-3 | TRBV13 | - | TRBD2 | CASSLESAGGVDTQYF | TGTGCCAGCAGCTTAGAGTCGGCGGGAGGGGTTGATACGCAGTATTTT
TRBJ1-1 | TRBV30 | - | - | CAWSVGENTEAFF | TGTGCCTGGAGTGTTGGAGAGAACACTGAAGCTTTCTTT
TRBJ2-7 | TRBV5-1 | - | - | CASKETYEQYF | TGCGCCAGCAAAGAGACCTACGAGCAGTACTTC
TRBJ1-4 | TRBV7-9 | - | TRBD1 | CASSLGVGQGPQLFF | TGTGCCAGCAGCTTGGGGGTTGGACAGGGCCCTCAACTGTTTTTT
TRBJ2-7 | TRBV7-2 | - | - | CASSLVSGEAYEQYF | TGTGCCAGCAGCTTAGTATCCGGGGAGGCCTACGAGCAGTACTTC
TRBJ2-7 | TRBV5-6 | - | - | CASSLGQDAYEQYF | TGTGCCAGCAGCTTGGGACAGGATGCCTACGAGCAGTACTTC
TRBJ1-1 | TRBV6-5 | few | - | CASSYSKIVYTEAFF | TGTGCCAGCAGTTACTCGAAAATAGTTTACACTGAAGCTTTCTTT
TRBJ2-1 | TRBV7-8 | - | TRBD1 | CASSPTGVTYNEQFF | TGTGCCAGCAGCCCCACAGGGGTGACCTACAATGAGCAGTTCTTC
TRBJ1-2 | TRBV3-1/TRBV3-2 | - | TRBD1 | CASSQGQGGYGYTF | TGTGCCAGCAGCCAGGGACAGGGTGGCTATGGCTACACCTTC
TRBJ1-6 | TRBV10-3 | once | TRBD1 | CAISESRRDREPSYYNSPLHF | TGTGCCATCAGTGAGTCGAGAAGAGACAGGGAACCCTCGTACTATAATTCACCCCTCCACTTT
TRBJ2-3 | TRBV7-3 | once | - | CASSLGGNADTQYF | TGTGCCAGCAGCTTAGGCGGGAATGCAGATACGCAGTATTTT
TRBJ1-4 | TRBV29-1 | - | - | CSVGVGGPNEKLFF | TGCAGCGTTGGGGTAGGGGGTCCTAATGAAAAACTGTTTTTT
TRBJ1-1 | TRBV10-3 | once | - | CAISAGSKAAFF | TGTGCCATCAGTGCCGGGTCGAAGGCAGCTTTCTTT
TRBJ2-2 | TRBV11-3 | - | - | CASGGNTGELFF | TGTGCCAGCGGCGGGAACACCGGGGAGCTGTTTTTT
TRBJ1-2 | TRBV7-9 | - | - | CASSLEGEQGYTF | TGTGCCAGCAGCTTAGAAGGGGAGCAAGGCTACACCTTC
TRBJ2-5 | TRBV7-9 | - | TRBD1 | CASSLYRGRKETQYF | TGTGCCAGCAGCCTCTACAGGGGGCGAAAAGAGACCCAGTACTTC
TRBJ1-1 | TRBV4-2 | - | - | CASSQGAQGNTEAFF | TGTGCCAGCAGCCAAGGCGCTCAGGGTAATACTGAAGCTTTCTTT
TRBJ1-2 | TRBV3-1/TRBV3-2 | - | - | CASSQPGGGDLYGYTF | TGTGCCAGCAGCCAACCAGGCGGGGGCGACTTATATGGCTACACCTTC
TRBJ1-4 | TRBV27 | - | - | CASSLSGGTNEKLFF | TGTGCCAGCAGTTTAAGTGGCGGCACAAATGAAAAACTGTTTTTT
TRBJ1-3 | TRBV5-1 | - | TRBD1 | CASSLGQAGNTIYF | TGCGCCAGCAGCCTGGGACAGGCTGGAAACACCATATATTTT
TRBJ2-5 | TRBV7-8 | - | TRBD2 | CASSLRQRGGRLEETQYF | TGTGCCAGCAGCTTACGCCAGCGGGGGGGCCGATTGGAAGAGACCCAGTACTTC
TRBJ2-7 | TRBV27 | once | - | CASSLALGLEQYF | TGTGCCAGCAGTTTAGCTCTCGGACTAGAGCAGTACTTC
TRBJ1-3 | TRBV4-2 | - | - | CASSQDLAISGNTIYF | TGTGCCAGCAGCCAAGATTTGGCTATCTCTGGAAACACCATATATTTT
TRBJ1-6 | TRBV2 | - | - | CASRVQSIDSPLHF | TGTGCCAGCAGAGTGCAGAGTATCGATTCACCCCTCCACTTT
TRBJ2-3 | TRBV5-1 | - | TRBD1 | CASRSPNRGDTQYF | TGCGCCAGCAGGAGTCCTAACAGGGGGGATACGCAGTATTTT
TRBJ1-6 | TRBV7-9 | - | - | CASSLADGSPLHF | TGTGCCAGCAGCTTAGCCGACGGTTCACCCCTCCACTTT
TRBJ2-5 | TRBV9 | - | - | CASSVGGSQETQYF | TGTGCCAGCAGCGTAGGGGGAAGCCAAGAGACCCAGTACTTC
TRBJ1-5 | TRBV15 | - | - | CATKRNPYSNQPQHF | TGTGCCACCAAGCGAAATCCTTATAGCAATCAGCCCCAGCATTTT
TRBJ2-1 | TRBV7-9 | - | - | CASSTRGELWGEQFF | TGTGCCAGCAGCACGAGAGGTGAATTGTGGGGTGAGCAGTTCTTC
TRBJ1-5 | TRBV4-1 | - | TRBD1 | CASSFGTGRRNQPQHF | TGCGCCAGCAGCTTTGGGACAGGCCGACGCAATCAGCCCCAGCATTTT
TRBJ1-6 | TRBV2 | - | TRBD1 | CASSYRGNSPLHF | TGTGCCAGCAGTTACAGGGGAAATTCACCCCTCCACTTT
TRBJ2-3 | TRBV9 | - | - | CASSVFPRVDTQYF | TGTGCCAGCAGCGTATTCCCCCGTGTGGATACGCAGTATTTT
TRBJ2-1 | TRBV12-3/TRBV12-4 | - | - | CASSLAEGEQFF | TGTGCCAGCAGTTTAGCGGAAGGTGAGCAGTTCTTC
TRBJ2-1 | TRBV11-3 | once | - | CASSQLENEQFF | TGTGCCAGCAGCCAACTGGAGAATGAGCAGTTCTTC
TRBJ2-3 | TRBV7-9 | once | - | CASSPRVPDTQYF | TGTGCCAGCAGCCCGAGGGTCCCAGATACGCAGTATTTT
TRBJ1-2 | TRBV2 | once | - | CASSEGRITYGYTF | TGTGCCAGCAGTGAGGGCAGGATAACTTATGGCTACACCTTC
TRBJ2-1 | TRBV12-2 | once | - | CASRSPVSFCEAGNEKTYNEQFF | TGTGCAAGTCGCTCACCTGTTTCTTTTTGTGAAGCGGGGAATGAAAAGACTTACAATGAGCAGTTCTTC
TRBJ1-1 | TRBV6-5 | - | TRBD1 | CASSRTRQGDTEAFF | TGTGCCAGCAGCCGGACCCGACAGGGCGACACTGAAGCTTTCTTT